A single sample is the source of the 14 T cell receptor beta chains below, sequenced in a study of Ad26.COV2.S vaccination and SARS-CoV-2 variants. The protocol was immunoSEQ multiplex PCR, while the TCRdb copy is restricted to in-frame clones and leaves out a portion. Of about 400,000 clones in the sample, about 85% were seen once. Documented treatment: 19 received Ad26.COV2.S at low or high dose, single or two shots; 5 received placebo; per-sample allocation not given. Specimen acquisition occurred on day 63 following the initial vaccine or placebo injection. Sequencing used peripheral blood, obtained in a trial of Ad26.COV2.S vaccine versus placebo. Every receptor here comes from a person between 18 and 59 years old who received the Ad26.COV2.S COVID-19 vaccine or a placebo.

The chain combines TRBV2 with TRBJ2-1; D gene ambiguous. This CDR3 has 12 amino acids. V was shortened by 2 bases and J by 8 bases, with 7 bases between the two germline ends. Germline CDR1 reads SNHLY; CDR2 reads FYNNEI. CDR3 nucleotides: TGTGCCAGCAGTGAAATTGGCTATGAGCAGTTCTTC. Encoded protein: CASSEIGYEQFF. Filled out from reference TRBV2 and TRBJ2-1, the complete variable domain reads EPEVTQTPSHQVTQMGQEVILRCVPISNHLYFYWYRQILGQKVEFLVSFYNNEISEKSEIFDDQFSVERPDGSNFTLKIRSTKLEDSAMYFCASSEIGYEQFFGPGTRLTVL.

The CDR3 coding sequence is TGTGCCAGTGGGACACTCTCCATGAACACTGAAGCTTTCTTT. Translated: CASGTLSMNTEAFF. The V gene is TRBV6-6, the J gene TRBJ1-1, with a tentative D call TRBD1 (6 bases). This CDR3 is 14 amino acids long. The V gene lost 9 bases and the J gene lost 0 bases, with 14 bases spanning the gap. Germline V gives CDR1 MNHNY, CDR2 SVGAGI (reference sequence).

V is TRBV3-1 (or the pseudogene TRBV3-2) and J is TRBJ1-2; D call uncertain. The length of the CDR3 is 14 residues. Per the germline V gene, CDR1 is LGHDT and CDR2 is YNNKEL (reference sequence). The ends were cut back, 3 bases at V and 7 bases at J, with 15 bases in the middle. CDR3 sequence reads: CASSQGLGSRGYTF. The CDR3 coding sequence is TGTGCCAGCAGCCAGGGTCTCGGGTCTCGTGGCTACACCTTC.

The rearrangement uses TRBV11-3 and TRBJ2-5; maybe TRBD2 (8 bases). This CDR3 contains 15 residues. V was trimmed by 2 bases and J by 4 bases, leaving 14 bases between them. Germline V gives CDR1 SGHNT, CDR2 YENEEA. CDR3 residues: CASSLRDSGGETQYF. CDR3 nucleotides: TGTGCCAGCAGCTTACGGGACAGCGGGGGAGAGACCCAGTACTTC. The full variable domain, completed using reference TRBV11-3 and TRBJ2-5, is EAGVVQSPRYKIIEKKQPVAFWCNPISGHNTLYWYLQNLGQGPELLIRYENEEAVDDSQLPKDRFSAERLKGVDSTLKIQPAELGDSAVYLCASSLRDSGGETQYFGPGTRLLVL.

The chain joins TRBV7-8 to TRBJ1-1; no reliable D call. CDR1 and CDR2 from the germline V gene are SGHVS and FQNEAQ. V was shortened by 2 bases and J by 3 bases, with 7 bases between the two germline ends. This CDR3 region has 13 residues. The CDR3 coding sequence is TGTGCCAGCAGCTTAAGTCCGGACACTGAAGCTTTCTTT. Translation gives CASSLSPDTEAFF.

This clone occurred once. J is TRBJ1-3 and V is TRBV3-1 (or the pseudogene TRBV3-2); D ambiguous. The CDR3 is 15 amino acids. Germline loops: CDR1 LGHDT, CDR2 YNNKEL (reference sequence). Trimming stripped 1 base from V and 0 bases from J, with 7 bases between. CDR3 coding DNA: TGTGCCAGCAGCCAAGTTGCCAACTCTGGAAACACCATATATTTT. This gives the protein CASSQVANSGNTIYF.

This clone has only a few counts. The chain links TRBV10-3 to TRBJ2-7; D call uncertain. The CDR3 spans 11 residues. Germline V gene sequence: CDR1 ENHRY, CDR2 SYGVKD. The V and J ends lost 3 bases and 3 bases respectively, with 3 bases between them. CDR3 region: CAISDLYEQYF. The DNA for the CDR3 is TGTGCCATCAGTGACCTCTACGAGCAGTACTTC.

With regard to this clone: At the DNA level, this CDR3 is encoded by other sequences in the same sample as well. The chain employs TRBV2 and TRBJ2-5; 11 bases are a match to TRBD2. The V gene's germline CDR1 is SNHLY and CDR2 FYNNEI. The CDR3 length is 14 residues. The V segment lost 4 bases and the J segment 2 bases; nucleotides outside the gene matches: 0. The CDR3 DNA reads TGTGCCAGCAGTGGACTAGCGGGGCAAGAGACCCAGTACTTC. Its translation is CASSGLAGQETQYF.

This clone has more than one count but fewer than ten. This sequence joins TRBV15 and TRBJ2-3; tentative D call: TRBD1 (7 bases). V was clipped by 0 bases and J by 1 base, with 26 bases between them. Germline V gene data show CDR1 as LNHNV and CDR2 as YYDKDF (reference sequence). The CDR3 covers 21 residues. This CDR3 reads CATSRDRRTMGEGAGTDTQYF. The CDR3 nucleotides read TGTGCCACCAGCAGAGATCGGAGGACTATGGGTGAGGGGGCTGGCACAGATACGCAGTATTTT.

This clone occurred a few times. This chain connects TRBV12-5 to TRBJ1-2; possible D gene TRBD1, 6 bases. The CDR3 runs to 18 residues. The germline gives CDR1 LGHNT, CDR2 FRNRAP. Trimming pared 0 bases from V and 4 bases from J, leaving 21 bases between. In DNA, the CDR3 is TGTGCTAGTGGTTTGGTAATTGTGAGGGACAAGGGATTCTATGGCTACACCTTC. Protein product: CASGLVIVRDKGFYGYTF. Full variable domain (outside the CDR3, taken from reference TRBV12-5 and TRBJ1-2): DARVTQTPRHKVTEMGQEVTMRCQPILGHNTVFWYRQTMMQGLELLAYFRNRAPLDDSGMPKDRFSAEMPDATLATLKIQPSEPRDSAVYFCASGLVIVRDKGFYGYTFGSGTRLTVV.

The chain couples TRBV7-2 to TRBJ2-3; 8 positions agree with TRBD2. The ends lost 1 base at V and 2 bases at J; junction bases unmatched: 5. The germline gives CDR1 SGHTA, CDR2 FQGNSA. CDR3 length: 16 residues. The CDR3 sequence: CASSLGRGVYTDTQYF. In nucleotides, the CDR3 is TGTGCCAGCAGCTTAGGGCGGGGGGTTTACACAGATACGCAGTATTTT.

The chain recombines TRBV5-6 with TRBJ1-2; 7 bases are a match to TRBD1. The CDR3 is 15 residues long. Per the germline V gene, CDR1 is SGHDT and CDR2 is YYEEEE. V lost 1 base to trimming and J lost 4 bases; unmatched junction nucleotides: 7. CDR3 nucleotides: TGTGCCAGCAGCTTGACCCAGACAGGGACCTATGGCTACACCTTC. Protein product: CASSLTQTGTYGYTF.

V usage is TRBV5-4 and J usage is TRBJ1-6; D gene unclear. V lost 2 bases and J 2 bases, leaving 8 bases between the germline ends. The CDR3 is 15 amino acids. Germline CDR1 SGHNT, CDR2 YYREEE (reference sequence). The CDR3 bases are TGTGCCAGCAGCTTATTAGGGACCTATAATTCACCCCTCCACTTT. Its protein product is CASSLLGTYNSPLHF.

The rearrangement joins TRBV3-1 (or the pseudogene TRBV3-2) to TRBJ2-1; the D is unclear. V was pared by 0 bases and J by 9 bases, with 12 bases between. The V gene's germline CDR1 is LGHDT and CDR2 YNNKEL (reference sequence). This CDR3 comprises 14 residues. CDR3 nucleotides: TGTGCCAGCAGCCAAGATCTCGTGAGTCGTGAGCAGTTCTTC. This encodes CASSQDLVSREQFF.